This T cell receptor (beta chain) was profiled in a study of PD-1 blockade in classical Hodgkin lymphoma. Germline V CDR1 and CDR2: KGHSH, LQKENI. The CDR3 has 17 residues. Trimming at V came to 6 bases and at J to 2 bases, leaving 13 bases not matched to a gene. The assay was immunoSEQ multiplex PCR, and TCRdb's table has in-frame clones only and misses some. In the table there are about 50,000 clones, 73% of which are singletons. There was relapse after autologous stem cell transplantation in every patient, and there was variation in brentuximab vedotin exposure. The sequencing here drew on peripheral blood mononuclear cells (PBMCs), taken before the second cycle of nivolumab. The chain recombines TRBV18 with TRBJ1-5; 7 nucleotides line up with TRBD1. The receptor was derived from a human donor with classical Hodgkin lymphoma. The DNA for the CDR3 is TGTGCCAGCTCTTTTGGACAGGCCTCTGGTGGCAATCAGCCCCAGCATTTT. Protein sequence: CASSFGQASGGNQPQHF.